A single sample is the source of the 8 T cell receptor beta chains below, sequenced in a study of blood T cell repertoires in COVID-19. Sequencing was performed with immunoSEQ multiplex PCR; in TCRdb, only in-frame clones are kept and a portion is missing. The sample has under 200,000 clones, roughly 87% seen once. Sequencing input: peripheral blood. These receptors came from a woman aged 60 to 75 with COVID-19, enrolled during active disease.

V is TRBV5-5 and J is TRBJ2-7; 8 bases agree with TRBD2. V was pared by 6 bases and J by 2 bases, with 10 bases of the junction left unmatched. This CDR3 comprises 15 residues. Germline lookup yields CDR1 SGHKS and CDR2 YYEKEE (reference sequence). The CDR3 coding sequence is TGTGCCAGCATCAACTCACTAGCGGAGGCCTACGAGCAGTACTTC. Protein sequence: CASINSLAEAYEQYF.

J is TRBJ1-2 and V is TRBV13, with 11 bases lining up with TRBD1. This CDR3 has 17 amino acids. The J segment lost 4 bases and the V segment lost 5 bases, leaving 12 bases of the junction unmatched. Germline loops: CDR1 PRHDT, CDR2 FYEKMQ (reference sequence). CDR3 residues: CASSPPGQGGSLYGYTF. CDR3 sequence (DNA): TGTGCCAGCAGCCCTCCGGGACAGGGGGGGAGCCTCTATGGCTACACCTTC. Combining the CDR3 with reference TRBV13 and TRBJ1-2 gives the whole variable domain AAGVIQSPRHLIKEKRETATLKCYPIPRHDTVYWYQQGPGQDPQFLISFYEKMQSDKGSIPDRFSAQQFSDYHSELNMSSLELGDSALYFCASSPPGQGGSLYGYTFGSGTRLTVV.

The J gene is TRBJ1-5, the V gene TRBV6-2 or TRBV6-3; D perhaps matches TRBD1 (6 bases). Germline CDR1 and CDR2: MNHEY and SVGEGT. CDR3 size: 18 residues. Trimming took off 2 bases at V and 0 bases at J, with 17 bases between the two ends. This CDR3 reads CASSYGRGGPHSNQPQHF. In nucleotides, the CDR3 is TGTGCCAGCAGTTACGGAAGAGGGGGTCCTCATAGCAATCAGCCCCAGCATTTT.

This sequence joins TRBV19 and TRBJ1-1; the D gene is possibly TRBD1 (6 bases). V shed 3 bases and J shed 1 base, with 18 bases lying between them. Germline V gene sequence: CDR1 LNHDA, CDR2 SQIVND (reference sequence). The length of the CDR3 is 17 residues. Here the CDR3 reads CASSIPTGLGGNTEAFF. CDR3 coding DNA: TGTGCCAGTAGTATCCCGACAGGTCTAGGCGGGAACACTGAAGCTTTCTTT.

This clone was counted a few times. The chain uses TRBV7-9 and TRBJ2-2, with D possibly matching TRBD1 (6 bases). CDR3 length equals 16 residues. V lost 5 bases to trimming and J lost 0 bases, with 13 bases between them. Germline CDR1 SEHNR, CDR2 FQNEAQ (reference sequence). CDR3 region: CASSHYRAANTGELFF. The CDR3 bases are TGTGCCAGCAGCCATTACAGGGCCGCGAACACCGGGGAGCTGTTTTTT.

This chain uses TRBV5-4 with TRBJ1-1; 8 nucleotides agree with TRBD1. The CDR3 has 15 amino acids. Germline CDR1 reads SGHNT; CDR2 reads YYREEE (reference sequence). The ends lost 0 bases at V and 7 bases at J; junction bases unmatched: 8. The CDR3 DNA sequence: TGTGCCAGCAGCTTGGGCGGACAGGGACGAAATGAAGCTTTCTTT. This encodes CASSLGGQGRNEAFF.

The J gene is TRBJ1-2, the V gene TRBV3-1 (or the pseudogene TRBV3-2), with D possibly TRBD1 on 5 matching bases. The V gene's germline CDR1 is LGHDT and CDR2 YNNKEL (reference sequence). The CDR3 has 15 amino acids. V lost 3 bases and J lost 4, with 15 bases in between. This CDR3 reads CASSHGGSRGYGYTF. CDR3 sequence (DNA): TGTGCCAGCAGCCACGGGGGTTCACGGGGCTATGGCTACACCTTC.

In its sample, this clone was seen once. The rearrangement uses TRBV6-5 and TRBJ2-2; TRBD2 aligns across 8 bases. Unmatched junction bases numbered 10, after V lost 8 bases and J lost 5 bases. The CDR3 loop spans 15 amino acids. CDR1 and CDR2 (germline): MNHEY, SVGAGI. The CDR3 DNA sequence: TGTGCCAGCGGCGGGGGGCAGGAGAGGACCGGGGAGCTGTTTTTT. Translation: CASGGGQERTGELFF.